The rows below give T cell receptor beta chains drawn from one sample of a study of OX40 agonist ivuxolimab in advanced cancers. The repertoire was sequenced with immunoSEQ multiplex PCR; TCRdb's copy has only in-frame clones and lacks some. The data contain about 41,000 clones, around four fifths of them singletons. The sequencing here drew on CD4+ or CD8+ T cells sorted from blood, taken in a trial of the OX40 agonist ivuxolimab. Receptors were obtained from an adult with an advanced solid tumor such as melanoma, head and neck, liver or kidney cancer. CDR3s include the opening cysteine and the closing phenylalanine or tryptophan. Fields, in order: CDR3 length, clone size, V gene, D gene, J gene, CDR3 protein, CDR3 DNA. A D gene is named only where the DNA matches it firmly. Some rows mark clone size as missing; the rest say once, few, many or name a class of expanded clone.

15,-,TRBV11-1,-,TRBJ2-2,CASSLRGAVGGELFF,TGTGCCAGCAGCTTACGAGGGGCGGTCGGCGGGGAGCTGTTTTTT
15,-,TRBV6-6,TRBD2,TRBJ2-3,CASATSGSRTDTQYF,TGTGCCAGCGCAACTAGCGGGAGCAGAACAGATACGCAGTATTTT
13,-,TRBV14,-,TRBJ2-5,CASSQGLDETQYF,TGTGCCAGCAGCCAAGGACTAGACGAGACCCAGTACTTC
14,once,TRBV6-1,TRBD1,TRBJ1-4,CASRWDSIDEKLFF,TGTGCCAGCAGGTGGGACAGCATCGATGAAAAACTGTTTTTT
15,-,TRBV11-2,-,TRBJ1-3,CASSSSRVRGNTIYF,TGTGCCAGCAGCTCTTCGAGGGTACGAGGAAACACCATATATTTT
16,-,TRBV5-4,TRBD2,TRBJ2-1,CASSPSRLAGVNEQFF,TGTGCCAGCAGCCCCAGTCGACTAGCGGGAGTCAATGAGCAGTTCTTC
15,-,TRBV7-8,-,TRBJ1-1,CASSLDSRGAYEAFF,TGTGCCAGCAGCTTAGATTCGAGGGGGGCATATGAAGCTTTCTTT
15,-,TRBV18,TRBD1,TRBJ2-1,CASSPPGQGDLKQFF,TGTGCCAGCTCACCACCCGGACAGGGGGACCTCAAGCAGTTCTTC
14,-,TRBV29-1,TRBD2,TRBJ2-5,CSVDLAGGQETQYF,TGCAGCGTTGATCTAGCGGGGGGGCAAGAGACCCAGTACTTC
12,few,TRBV11-2,-,TRBJ2-7,CASSRVADEQYF,TGTGCCAGCTCAAGAGTGGCCGACGAGCAGTACTTC
15,once,TRBV28,TRBD2,TRBJ2-1,CASTSGGGSYNEQFF,TGTGCCAGCACTTCCGGCGGGGGATCCTACAATGAGCAGTTCTTC
14,-,TRBV9,TRBD2,TRBJ2-7,CASSILAGSYEQYF,TGTGCCAGCAGCATACTAGCGGGGAGCTACGAGCAGTACTTC
15,-,TRBV18,TRBD2,TRBJ2-1,CASSQREDFHNEQFF,TGTGCCAGCTCACAGCGGGAGGACTTTCACAATGAGCAGTTCTTC
14,-,TRBV29-1,TRBD2,TRBJ2-3,CSIRGGEGTDTQYF,TGCAGCATCCGGGGGGGAGAGGGCACAGATACGCAGTATTTT
13,-,TRBV28,-,TRBJ1-2,CASDGRQAFGYTF,TGTGCCAGCGACGGGAGACAGGCTTTTGGCTACACCTTC
19,-,TRBV14,-,TRBJ2-1,CASSPSLVRGRTPYNEQFF,TGTGCCAGCAGCCCATCACTAGTTAGAGGACGGACCCCCTACAATGAGCAGTTCTTC
13,-,TRBV6-6,-,TRBJ1-2,CATRGDSSYGYTF,TGTGCCACCAGGGGAGACAGTAGTTATGGCTACACCTTC
12,-,TRBV5-6,TRBD1,TRBJ2-2,CASRRQGGELFF,TGTGCCAGCAGGCGACAGGGTGGGGAGCTGTTTTTT
14,-,TRBV5-1,-,TRBJ1-5,CASREGEGGQPQHF,TGCGCCAGCAGGGAAGGTGAAGGTGGTCAGCCCCAGCATTTT
13,-,TRBV9,-,TRBJ2-7,CASSVEGIHEQYF,TGTGCCAGCAGCGTAGAAGGTATCCACGAGCAGTACTTC
17,-,TRBV9,TRBD1,TRBJ1-6,CASSVEVWTGRNSPLHF,TGTGCCAGCAGCGTAGAGGTATGGACAGGGAGAAATTCACCCCTCCACTTT
13,few,TRBV28,-,TRBJ2-5,CATSDRSQETQYF,TGTGCCACTTCGGACAGAAGTCAAGAGACCCAGTACTTC
17,-,TRBV7-7,TRBD2,TRBJ2-5,CASSLVRSGHLQETQYF,TGTGCCAGCAGCTTAGTTCGTAGCGGGCATCTCCAAGAGACCCAGTACTTC
15,-,TRBV7-8,-,TRBJ2-3,CASSLVQGSRDTQYF,TGTGCCAGCAGCTTAGTGCAGGGGTCCAGGGATACGCAGTATTTT
14,-,TRBV28,TRBD1,TRBJ2-1,CASTNRGRPNEQFF,TGTGCCAGCACCAACAGGGGGCGACCCAATGAGCAGTTCTTC
14,-,TRBV6-1,-,TRBJ2-6,CASSEGAGANVLTF,TGTGCCAGCAGTGAAGGAGCCGGAGCCAACGTCCTGACTTTC
16,few,TRBV5-1,TRBD1,TRBJ2-1,CASSLSPGQGNNEQFF,TGCGCCAGCAGCTTGTCCCCGGGACAGGGGAACAATGAGCAGTTCTTC
15,once,TRBV5-8,TRBD2,TRBJ2-1,CASSFSGGSYNEQFF,TGTGCCAGCAGCTTTTCGGGGGGCTCCTACAATGAGCAGTTCTTC
16,-,TRBV5-5,TRBD1,TRBJ2-2,CASSLWTGMNTGELFF,TGTGCCAGCAGCCTATGGACAGGGATGAACACCGGGGAGCTGTTTTTT
15,-,TRBV5-1,-,TRBJ1-1,CASSLLIAGNTEAFF,TGCGCCAGCAGCCTCCTGATTGCAGGAAACACTGAAGCTTTCTTT
15,-,TRBV7-6,TRBD2,TRBJ2-3,CASSPSSGSTDTQYF,TGTGCCAGCAGCCCTTCTAGCGGGAGCACAGATACGCAGTATTTT
12,-,TRBV12-5,-,TRBJ2-1,CASGQGGNEQFF,TGTGCTAGTGGACAGGGCGGGAATGAGCAGTTCTTC
15,-,TRBV5-1,-,TRBJ1-5,CASSLGENAGQPQHF,TGCGCCAGCAGCTTGGGAGAAAATGCTGGTCAGCCCCAGCATTTT
14,once,TRBV28,-,TRBJ2-7,CASSRTGIPYEQYF,TGTGCCAGCAGCCGAACAGGGATCCCCTACGAGCAGTACTTC
14,few,TRBV6-1,-,TRBJ1-5,CATTRRTGDQPQHF,TGTGCCACCACAAGGCGAACGGGGGATCAGCCCCAGCATTTT
16,-,TRBV5-8,TRBD2,TRBJ2-5,CASSLGVAGAVETQYF,TGTGCCAGCAGCTTGGGCGTAGCGGGAGCTGTTGAGACCCAGTACTTC
16,-,TRBV15,TRBD1,TRBJ1-4,CATGTGTAFGGEKLFF,TGTGCCACCGGGACCGGGACAGCCTTTGGAGGTGAAAAACTGTTTTTT
12,-,TRBV2,-,TRBJ1-1,CASSEERVEAFF,TGTGCCAGCAGTGAAGAGAGGGTTGAAGCTTTCTTT
13,-,TRBV9,-,TRBJ2-2,CASSVGPPGELFF,TGTGCCAGCAGCGTAGGACCCCCGGGGGAGCTGTTTTTT
16,few,TRBV10-3,-,TRBJ1-2,CAINEWGRANNYGYTF,TGTGCCATCAACGAATGGGGACGGGCAAATAACTATGGCTACACCTTC